The T cell receptor beta chain described here comes from a study of CD8 T cells in Susac syndrome. RNA amounts of about 0.5 to 1 ug underwent reverse transcription with random hexamers. An immunoSEQ multiplex PCR generated amplified TCR beta CDR3 products spanning 54 Vbeta and 13 Jbeta. One entry per CDR3 protein, called by TCRdb with MiXCR from the immunoSEQ multiplex PCR reads. The sample lists around 80,000 distinct CDR3 sequences, 95% to 96% occurring once. Note on this clonotype: The antigen is unknown.

Study observations and caveats: Peak Susac CD8+ clonal expansion was seen in TEMRA cells and active patients.

Sequences were obtained from CD8+ T cells from PBMCs. This TCR came from a human donor with Susac syndrome.

The CDR3 reads CSARVQTNYGYTF. In DNA form, the CDR3 reads TGCAGTGCTAGAGTTCAGACTAACTATGGCTACACCTTC. The chain couples TRBV20-1 to TRBJ1-2; D not certain. In germline, CDR1 is DFQATT, CDR2 SNEGSKA (reference sequence). Between the trimmed V and J ends, which lost 1 base and 0 bases, there was a span of 6 bases. CDR3 length: 13 amino acids.